Listed below are T cell receptor beta chains from one sample, sequenced in a study of cytomegalovirus exposure and HLA in healthy donors. Here immunoSEQ multiplex PCR was the method, and the copy in TCRdb shows in-frame clones only, minus some. The table includes about 130,000 clones, 89% detected once. Sample: PBMCs. The receptor set was obtained from a woman younger than 35 in good health and CMV-seronegative. Each CDR3 is given with its conserved first and last residue. The D gene is left open where the match is weak.

>TRBJ1-1|TRBD1|TRBV27
CASRTGFQNTEAFF
TGTGCCAGCAGGACAGGGTTCCAAAACACTGAAGCTTTCTTT
>TRBJ2-3|.|TRBV30
CAWSLGGLDTQYF
TGTGCCTGGAGCTTGGGAGGTTTAGATACGCAGTATTTT
>TRBJ1-1|.|TRBV28
CASSSTEAFF
TGTGCCAGCAGTTCGACTGAAGCTTTCTTT
>TRBJ2-5|.|TRBV28
CASLGDRAQETQYF
TGTGCCTCCCTAGGCGACAGAGCTCAAGAGACCCAGTACTTC
>TRBJ1-1|.|TRBV6-5
CASSYGGRMNTEAFF
TGTGCCAGCAGTTACGGGGGCAGAATGAACACTGAAGCTTTCTTT
>TRBJ1-2|TRBD1|TRBV29-1
CSVVRQGAEGGYTF
TGCAGCGTCGTGAGACAGGGCGCTGAGGGTGGCTACACCTTC
>TRBJ1-2|.|TRBV6-4
CASSVTGSEGYTF
TGTGCCAGCAGCGTAACAGGGTCCGAGGGCTACACCTTC
>TRBJ2-3|.|TRBV30
CAWDVTAGSTDTQYF
TGTGCCTGGGACGTTACGGCGGGGTCCACAGATACGCAGTATTTT
>TRBJ1-3|.|TRBV30
CAWSGTGTGNTIYF
TGTGCCTGGAGTGGGACCGGGACAGGAAACACCATATATTTT
>TRBJ2-7|TRBD2|TRBV7-8
CASSFRRALAGAGEQYF
TGTGCCAGCAGCTTTCGCAGGGCGCTGGCGGGAGCGGGGGAGCAGTACTTC
>TRBJ2-3|.|TRBV5-1
CASMLSSADTQYF
TGCGCCAGCATGTTGTCTAGCGCAGATACGCAGTATTTT
>TRBJ2-7|.|TRBV11-2
CASSFALGTGIYEQYF
TGTGCCAGCAGCTTCGCGTTGGGTACAGGGATCTACGAGCAGTACTTC
>TRBJ2-1|TRBD2|TRBV6-5
CASTLAGGNNEQFF
TGTGCCAGCACACTAGCGGGAGGAAACAATGAGCAGTTCTTC
>TRBJ1-2|.|TRBV5-1
CASSLEPGANYGYTF
TGCGCCAGCAGCCTCGAGCCCGGGGCTAACTATGGCTACACCTTC
>TRBJ2-3|.|TRBV2
CASRGASTDTQYF
TGTGCCAGCCGGGGGGCTAGCACAGATACGCAGTATTTT
>TRBJ2-1|TRBD1|TRBV6-1
CASSGTGTNVVQFF
TGTGCCAGTTCCGGGACAGGAACAAATGTGGTGCAGTTCTTC
>TRBJ2-7|.|TRBV19
CASSFSGSPWEQYF
TGTGCCAGTAGTTTCAGCGGGTCCCCCTGGGAGCAGTACTTC
>TRBJ1-4|.|TRBV28
CASSSPSPLIDRLNEKLFF
TGTGCCAGCAGCTCCCCGTCCCCCTTAATAGACAGGCTTAATGAAAAACTGTTTTTT
>TRBJ2-1|.|TRBV2
CADEGRDSYNEQFF
TGTGCCGACGAAGGGCGGGACAGTTACAATGAGCAGTTCTTC
>TRBJ2-1|.|TRBV27
CASSFSPRRNRVGLWEQFF
TGTGCCAGCAGTTTCTCCCCTCGGCGAAACAGGGTGGGACTATGGGAGCAGTTCTTC